This T cell receptor beta chain appears in the sequencing data of a study of metastatic and nonmetastatic thyroid tumors (TCRdb year 2020). A note on the overall study: Repertoires were compared across peripheral blood and tumor or nodule tissue samples from malignant and benign thyroid patients. The paper's findings and limits, for the study overall: In both blood and tumor samples, malignant tumors were reported to have significantly higher TCR beta diversity than benign nodules.

The CDR3 spans 17 residues, from the cysteine through the phenylalanine. This entry keeps only the CDR3 DNA: 51 bases, framed from base 1. CDR1 and CDR2, per the germline V gene, are MNHEY and SVGAGI. V is pared back by 2 bases and J by 0 bases, with 14 bases lying between the germline termini. Before undergoing thyroid surgery, none of the patients had been given any kind of treatment. The study retrospectively analysed patient clinical samples collected from about 2012 to 2019 using T-cell receptor beta sequencing. To prepare the library, PCR was applied. Sequencing used an Illumina HiSeq 4000. High-throughput sequencing was used to profile the CDR3 region of the TCR beta-chain in every patient. The source study handled its data this way. A classifier to discriminate distant-metastatic papillary thyroid cancer patients was built from CDR3 differences across clinicopathological groups. Repertoire diversity was assessed with the Shannon index, and tumor-blood repertoire similarity with the Morisita-Horn index. Through fastp at Q25 and MiXCR, TCRdb rebuilt clones from the public reads, retaining in-frame beta chains. The V and J calls were not made by the authors but by TCRdb's processing. This sample has tens of thousands of clones in its table, and roughly a sixth of those were observed once. Roughly 9.6% of the sample is held by the ten biggest clonotypes.

This clone occurred many times. Its target antigen remains unknown. No base quality information exists; no much larger clone differs at one position. The V and J genes are TRBV6-5 and TRBJ2-4, with no confidently assigned D gene. The sample was tumor tissue. The sequence derives from a female donor with papillary thyroid cancer or a benign thyroid nodule (not recorded which). Some clones in this sample may be carry-over from other donors' samples. The nucleotides read TGTGCCAGCAGTTACCCTACGACGCCAGAAGCCAAAAACATTCAGTACTTC. Its translation is CASSYPTTPEAKNIQYF.